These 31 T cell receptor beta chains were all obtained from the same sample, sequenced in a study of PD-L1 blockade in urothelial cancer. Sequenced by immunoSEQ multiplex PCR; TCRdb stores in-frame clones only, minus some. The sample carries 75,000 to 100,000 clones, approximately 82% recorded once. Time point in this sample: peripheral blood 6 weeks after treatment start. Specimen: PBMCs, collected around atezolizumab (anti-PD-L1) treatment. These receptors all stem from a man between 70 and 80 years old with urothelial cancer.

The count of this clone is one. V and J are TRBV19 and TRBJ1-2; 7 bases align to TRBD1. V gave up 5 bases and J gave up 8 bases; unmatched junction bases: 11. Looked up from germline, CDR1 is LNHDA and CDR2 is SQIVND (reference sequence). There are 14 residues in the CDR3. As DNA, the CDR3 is TGTGCCAGTAGTGCGGGGACAGACGATTTAGGCTACACCTTC. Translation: CASSAGTDDLGYTF.

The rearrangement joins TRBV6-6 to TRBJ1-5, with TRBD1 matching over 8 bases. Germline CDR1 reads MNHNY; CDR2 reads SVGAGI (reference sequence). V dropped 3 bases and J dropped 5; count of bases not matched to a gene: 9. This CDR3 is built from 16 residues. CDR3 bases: TGTGCCAGCAGTTATTTTTCAGGACAGGGCGATCAGCCCCAGCATTTT. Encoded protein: CASSYFSGQGDQPQHF.

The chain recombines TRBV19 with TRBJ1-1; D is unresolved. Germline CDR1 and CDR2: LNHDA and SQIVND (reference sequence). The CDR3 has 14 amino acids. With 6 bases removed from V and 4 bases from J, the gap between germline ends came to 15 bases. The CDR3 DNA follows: TGTGCCAGTAGATCCCGGGAGCGGATCACTGAAGCTTTCTTT. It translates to CASRSRERITEAFF.

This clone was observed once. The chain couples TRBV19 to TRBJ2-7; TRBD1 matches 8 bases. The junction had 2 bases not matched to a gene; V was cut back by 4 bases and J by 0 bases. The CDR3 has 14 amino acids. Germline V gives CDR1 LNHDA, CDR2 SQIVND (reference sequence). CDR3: CASSTDRDSYEQYF. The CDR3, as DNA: TGTGCCAGTAGTACGGACAGGGACTCCTACGAGCAGTACTTC. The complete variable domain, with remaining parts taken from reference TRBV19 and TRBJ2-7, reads DGGITQSPKYLFRKEGQNVTLSCEQNLNHDAMYWYRQDPGQGLRLIYYSQIVNDFQKGDIAEGYSVSREKKESFPLTVTSAQKNPTAFYLCASSTDRDSYEQYFGPGTRLTVT.

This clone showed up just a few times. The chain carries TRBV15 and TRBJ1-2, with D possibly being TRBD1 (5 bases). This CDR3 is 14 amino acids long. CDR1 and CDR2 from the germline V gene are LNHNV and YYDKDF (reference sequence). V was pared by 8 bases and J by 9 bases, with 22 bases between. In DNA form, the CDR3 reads TGTGCCACCGCCAGAGAGGTACAGGCAGGGAGCTACACCTTC. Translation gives CATAREVQAGSYTF.

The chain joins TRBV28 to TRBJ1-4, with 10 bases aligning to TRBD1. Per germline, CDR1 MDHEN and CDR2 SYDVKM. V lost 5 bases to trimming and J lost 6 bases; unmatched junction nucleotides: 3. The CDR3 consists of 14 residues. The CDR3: CASSRTGGDEKLFF. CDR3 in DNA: TGTGCCAGCAGTCGGACAGGGGGGGATGAAAAACTGTTTTTT. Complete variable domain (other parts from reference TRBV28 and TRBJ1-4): DVKVTQSSRYLVKRTGEKVFLECVQDMDHENMFWYRQDPGLGLRLIYFSYDVKMKEKGDIPEGYSVSREKKERFSLILESASTNQTSMYLCASSRTGGDEKLFFGSGTQLSVL.

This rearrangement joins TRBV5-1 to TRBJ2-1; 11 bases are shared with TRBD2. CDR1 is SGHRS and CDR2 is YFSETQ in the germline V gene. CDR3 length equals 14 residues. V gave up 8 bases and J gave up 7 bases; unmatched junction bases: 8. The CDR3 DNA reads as TGCGCCAGTACCGGACTAGCGGGTAAAAATGAGCAGTTCTTC. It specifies CASTGLAGKNEQFF.

The CDR3 region has the DNA TGTGCCAGCAGCGAGAGGAGTCTACAAGAGACCCAGTACTTC. Amino acid sequence: CASSERSLQETQYF. This chain joins TRBV6-1 and TRBJ2-5, with D unclear. CDR3 length equals 14 residues. The V and J ends lost 6 bases and 2 bases respectively, with 13 bases between them. Germline V gives CDR1 MNHNS, CDR2 SASEGT.

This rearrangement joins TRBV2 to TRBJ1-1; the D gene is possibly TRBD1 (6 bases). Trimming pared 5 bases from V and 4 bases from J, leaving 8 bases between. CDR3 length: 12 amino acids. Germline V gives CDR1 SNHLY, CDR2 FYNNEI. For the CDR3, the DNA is TGTGCCAGCAGTATAGGGGGCACTGAAGCTTTCTTT. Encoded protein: CASSIGGTEAFF.

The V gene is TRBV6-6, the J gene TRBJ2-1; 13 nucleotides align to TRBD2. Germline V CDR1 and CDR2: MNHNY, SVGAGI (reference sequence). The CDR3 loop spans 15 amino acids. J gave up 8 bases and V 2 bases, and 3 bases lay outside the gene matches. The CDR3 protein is CASSYRTSGRDEQFF. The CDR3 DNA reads TGTGCCAGCAGTTACCGGACTAGCGGGAGAGATGAGCAGTTCTTC.

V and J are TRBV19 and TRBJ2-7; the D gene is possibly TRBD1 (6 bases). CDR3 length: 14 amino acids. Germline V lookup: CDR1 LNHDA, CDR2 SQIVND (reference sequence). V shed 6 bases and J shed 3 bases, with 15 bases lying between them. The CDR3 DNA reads TGTGCCAGTAGCGCCAGGACAGACTACTACGAGCAGTACTTC. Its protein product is CASSARTDYYEQYF.

The DNA of the CDR3 is TGTGCCAGCAGTGGAGGACTTGGTAATGAAAAACTGTTTTTT. It codes for CASSGGLGNEKLFF. V gene TRBV6-1 combines with J gene TRBJ1-4; no reliable D call. Deletions cut 4 bases from V and 4 bases from J, with 10 bases between. Germline lookup yields CDR1 MNHNS and CDR2 SASEGT. The CDR3 loop spans 14 amino acids.

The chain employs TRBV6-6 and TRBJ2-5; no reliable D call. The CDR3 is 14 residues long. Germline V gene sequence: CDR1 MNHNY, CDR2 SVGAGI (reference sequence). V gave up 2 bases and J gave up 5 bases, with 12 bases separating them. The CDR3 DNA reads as TGTGCCAGCAGTTACGGGCCCACACGGGAGACCCAGTACTTC. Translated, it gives CASSYGPTRETQYF.

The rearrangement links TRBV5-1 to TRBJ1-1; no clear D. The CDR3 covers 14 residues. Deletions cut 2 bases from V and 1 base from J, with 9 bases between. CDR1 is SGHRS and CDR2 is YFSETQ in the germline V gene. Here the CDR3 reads CASSLDGANTEAFF. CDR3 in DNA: TGCGCCAGCAGCTTAGACGGAGCGAACACTGAAGCTTTCTTT.

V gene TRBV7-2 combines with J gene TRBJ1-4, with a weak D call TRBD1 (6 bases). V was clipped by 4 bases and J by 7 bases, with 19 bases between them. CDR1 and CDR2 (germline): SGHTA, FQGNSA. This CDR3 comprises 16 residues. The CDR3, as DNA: TGTGCCAGCAGCTCCCAGCCGACAGGAAACGGTGAAAAACTGTTTTTT. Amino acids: CASSSQPTGNGEKLFF.

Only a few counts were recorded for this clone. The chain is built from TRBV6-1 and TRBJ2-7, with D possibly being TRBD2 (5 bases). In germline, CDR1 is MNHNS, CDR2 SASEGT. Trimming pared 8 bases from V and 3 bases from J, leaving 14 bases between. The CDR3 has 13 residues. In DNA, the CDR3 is TGTGCCAGCGAGGGATACACCAGCTACGAGCAGTACTTC. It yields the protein CASEGYTSYEQYF.

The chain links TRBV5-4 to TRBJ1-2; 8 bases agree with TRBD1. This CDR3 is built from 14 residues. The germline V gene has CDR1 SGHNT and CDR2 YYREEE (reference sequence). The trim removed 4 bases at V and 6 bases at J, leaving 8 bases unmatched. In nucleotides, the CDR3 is TGTGCCAGCAGCCCGAGGGCAGGGGGCCATGGCTACACCTTC. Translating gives CASSPRAGGHGYTF.

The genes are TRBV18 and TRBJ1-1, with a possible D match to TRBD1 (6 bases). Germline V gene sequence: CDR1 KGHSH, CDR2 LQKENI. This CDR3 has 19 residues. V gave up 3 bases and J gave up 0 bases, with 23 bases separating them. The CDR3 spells CASSPLFRAGGDLNTEAFF. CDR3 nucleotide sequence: TGTGCCAGCTCACCCTTATTTAGGGCGGGGGGCGATTTGAACACTGAAGCTTTCTTT. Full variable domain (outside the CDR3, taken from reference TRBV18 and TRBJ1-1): NAGVMQNPRHLVRRRGQEARLRCSPMKGHSHVYWYRQLPEEGLKFMVYLQKENIIDESGMPKERFSAEFPKEGPSILRIQQVVRGDSAAYFCASSPLFRAGGDLNTEAFFGQGTRLTVV.

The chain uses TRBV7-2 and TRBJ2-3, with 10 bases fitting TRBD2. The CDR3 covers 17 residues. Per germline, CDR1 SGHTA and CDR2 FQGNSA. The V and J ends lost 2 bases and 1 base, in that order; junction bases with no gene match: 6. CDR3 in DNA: TGTGCCAGCAGCTTACCCCATGGACTAGCGGGCACAGATACGCAGTATTTT. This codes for CASSLPHGLAGTDTQYF.

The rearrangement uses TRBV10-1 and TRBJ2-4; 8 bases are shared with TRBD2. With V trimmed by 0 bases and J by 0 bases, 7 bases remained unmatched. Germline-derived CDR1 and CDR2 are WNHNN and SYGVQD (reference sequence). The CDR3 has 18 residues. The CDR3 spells CASSESSGNTLAKNIQYF. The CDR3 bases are TGCGCCAGCAGTGAGTCTAGCGGGAATACCTTAGCCAAAAACATTCAGTACTTC.

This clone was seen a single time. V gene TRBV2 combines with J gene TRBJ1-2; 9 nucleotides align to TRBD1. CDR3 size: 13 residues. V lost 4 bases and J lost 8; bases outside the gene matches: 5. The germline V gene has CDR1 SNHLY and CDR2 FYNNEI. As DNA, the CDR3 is TGTGCCAGCAGTGGGACAGGGGTGGGCGGCTACACCTTC. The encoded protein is CASSGTGVGGYTF.

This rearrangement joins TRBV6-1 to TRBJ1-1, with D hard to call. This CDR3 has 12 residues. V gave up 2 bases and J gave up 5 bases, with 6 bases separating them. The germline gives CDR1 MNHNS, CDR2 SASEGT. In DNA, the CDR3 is TGTGCCAGCAGTGAAAGGGAGACTGAAGCTTTCTTT. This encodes CASSERETEAFF.

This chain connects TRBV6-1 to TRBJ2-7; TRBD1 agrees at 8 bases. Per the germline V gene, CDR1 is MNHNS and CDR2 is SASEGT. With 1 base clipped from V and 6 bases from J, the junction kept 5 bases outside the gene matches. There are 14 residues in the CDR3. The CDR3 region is CASSEGTGYGEQYF. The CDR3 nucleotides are TGTGCCAGCAGTGAAGGGACAGGGTATGGCGAGCAGTACTTC.

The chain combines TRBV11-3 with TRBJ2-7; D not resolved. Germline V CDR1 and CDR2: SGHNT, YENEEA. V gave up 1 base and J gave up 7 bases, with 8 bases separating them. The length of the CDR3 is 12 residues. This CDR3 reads CASSLVLQEQYF. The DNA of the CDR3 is TGTGCCAGCAGCTTAGTGCTCCAGGAGCAGTACTTC. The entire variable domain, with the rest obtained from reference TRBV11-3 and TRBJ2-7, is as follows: EAGVVQSPRYKIIEKKQPVAFWCNPISGHNTLYWYLQNLGQGPELLIRYENEEAVDDSQLPKDRFSAERLKGVDSTLKIQPAELGDSAVYLCASSLVLQEQYFGPGTRLTVT.

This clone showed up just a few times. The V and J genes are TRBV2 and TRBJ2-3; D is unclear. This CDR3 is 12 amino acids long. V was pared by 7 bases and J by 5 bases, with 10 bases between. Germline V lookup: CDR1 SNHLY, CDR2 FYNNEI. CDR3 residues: CASKLFEDTQYF. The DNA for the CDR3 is TGTGCCAGCAAGCTTTTCGAAGATACGCAGTATTTT.

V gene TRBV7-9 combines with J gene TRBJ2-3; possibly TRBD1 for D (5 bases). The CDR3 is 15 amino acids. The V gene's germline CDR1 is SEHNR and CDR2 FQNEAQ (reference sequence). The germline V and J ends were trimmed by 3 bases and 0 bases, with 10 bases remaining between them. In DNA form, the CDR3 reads TGTGCCAGCAGCTTTTTGGCAGGGAGCACAGATACGCAGTATTTT. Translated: CASSFLAGSTDTQYF.

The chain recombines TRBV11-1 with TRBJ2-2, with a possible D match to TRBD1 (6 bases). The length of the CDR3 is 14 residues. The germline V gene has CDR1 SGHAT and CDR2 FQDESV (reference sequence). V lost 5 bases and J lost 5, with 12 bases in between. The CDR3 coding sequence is TGTGCCAGCAGCCGCTACAGGGAAACCGGGGAGCTGTTTTTT. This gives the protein CASSRYRETGELFF. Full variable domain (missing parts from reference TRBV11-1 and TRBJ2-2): EAEVAQSPRYKITEKSQAVAFWCDPISGHATLYWYRQILGQGPELLVQFQDESVVDDSQLPKDRFSAERLKGVDSTLKIQPAELGDSAMYLCASSRYRETGELFFGEGSRLTVL.

CDR3: CASSLIEGGGQFF. The CDR3 nucleotides read TGTGCCAGCAGTTTAATTGAGGGAGGGGGGCAGTTCTTC. This rearrangement joins TRBV27 to TRBJ2-1, with D tentatively TRBD2 (7 bases). Trimming cost V 2 bases and J 12 bases, with 14 bases left between them. In germline, CDR1 is MNHEY, CDR2 SMNVEV (reference sequence). This CDR3 is built from 13 residues.

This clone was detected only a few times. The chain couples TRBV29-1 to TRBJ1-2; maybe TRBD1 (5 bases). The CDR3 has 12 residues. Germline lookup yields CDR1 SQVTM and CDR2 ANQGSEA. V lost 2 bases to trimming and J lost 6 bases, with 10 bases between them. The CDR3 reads CSVESGQHGYTF. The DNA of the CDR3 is TGCAGCGTTGAATCAGGGCAGCATGGCTACACCTTC. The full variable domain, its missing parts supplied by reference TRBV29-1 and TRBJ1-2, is SAVISQKPSRDICQRGTSLTIQCQVDSQVTMMFWYRQQPGQSLTLIATANQGSEATYESGFVIDKFPISRPNLTFSTLTVSNMSPEDSSIYLCSVESGQHGYTFGSGTRLTVV.

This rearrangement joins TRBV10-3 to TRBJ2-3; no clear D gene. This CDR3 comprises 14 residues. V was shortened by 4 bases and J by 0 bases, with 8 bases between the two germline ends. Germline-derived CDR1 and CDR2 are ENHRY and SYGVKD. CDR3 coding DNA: TGTGCCATCAGTGGCGACATTAGCACAGATACGCAGTATTTT. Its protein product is CAISGDISTDTQYF.

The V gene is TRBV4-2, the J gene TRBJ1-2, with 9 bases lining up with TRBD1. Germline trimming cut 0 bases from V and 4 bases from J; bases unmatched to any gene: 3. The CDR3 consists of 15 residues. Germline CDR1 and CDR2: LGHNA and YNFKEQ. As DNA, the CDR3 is TGTGCCAGCAGCCAAGATAGGACAGGGGTCTATGGCTACACCTTC. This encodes CASSQDRTGVYGYTF.